This TCR beta chain stems from a study of T cell responses to AZD1222 COVID-19 vaccine. The study, taken as a whole, reports: Donors were mostly white British, more females; clonal diversity possibly underestimated. Spike was spanned by vaccine-associated CD4 TCRs, with dominance at 160-218 and 743-854.

Germline V CDR1 and CDR2: SGDLS, YYNGEE. Trimming shortened V by 3 bases and J by 0 bases, and 10 bases separated the two germline ends. This CDR3 has 15 amino acids. Clones were sequenced by immunoSEQ multiplex PCR, and TCRdb holds only the in-frame ones, with some missing. Here the sample spans about 150,000 clones, about 89% being singletons. Of note for this clone: Its antigen is not known.

The sample in question was peripheral blood, obtained 28 days after the second AZD1222 dose. The TCR was taken from an adult who received the AZD1222 COVID-19 vaccine. The V gene is TRBV9, the J gene TRBJ2-4, with D unclear. DNA for the CDR3: TGTGCCAGCAGCGACGTGCCCCTAGCCAAAAACATTCAGTACTTC. Translated, it gives CASSDVPLAKNIQYF.